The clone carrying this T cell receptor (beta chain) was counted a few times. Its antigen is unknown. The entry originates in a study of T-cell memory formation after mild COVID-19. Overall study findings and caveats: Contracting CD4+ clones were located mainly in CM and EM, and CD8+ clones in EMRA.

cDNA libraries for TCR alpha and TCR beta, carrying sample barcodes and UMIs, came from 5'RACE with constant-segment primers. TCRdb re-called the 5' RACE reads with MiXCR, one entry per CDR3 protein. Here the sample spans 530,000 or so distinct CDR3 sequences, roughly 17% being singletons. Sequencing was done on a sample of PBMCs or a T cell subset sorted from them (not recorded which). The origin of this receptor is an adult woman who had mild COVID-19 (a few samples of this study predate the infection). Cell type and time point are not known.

The CDR3 nucleotides are TGCGCCAGCAGCCCACAGGGGTTCAACACTGAAGCTTTCTTT. Its translation: CASSPQGFNTEAFF. V usage is TRBV4-1 and J usage is TRBJ1-1, with 7 bases matching TRBD1. After removal of 4 bases from V and 2 bases from J, the junction contained 4 bases not matched to a gene. CDR3 length equals 14 residues. The germline CDR1 and CDR2 sequences are MGHRA and YSYEKL.